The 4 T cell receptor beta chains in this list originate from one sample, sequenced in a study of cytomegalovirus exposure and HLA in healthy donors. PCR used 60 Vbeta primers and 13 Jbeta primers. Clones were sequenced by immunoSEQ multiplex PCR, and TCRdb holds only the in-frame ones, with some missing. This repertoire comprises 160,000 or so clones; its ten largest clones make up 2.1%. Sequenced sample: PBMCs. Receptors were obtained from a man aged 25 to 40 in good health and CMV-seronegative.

The CDR3 is CASSYSTFGGYTEAFF. The CDR3 bases are TGTGCCAGCAGTTACTCTACTTTTGGAGGCTACACTGAAGCTTTCTTT. The V call is TRBV6-6, the J call TRBJ1-1; D is unclear. The CDR3 is 16 amino acids. V was clipped by 0 bases and J by 3 bases, with 14 bases between them. Germline assignment: CDR1 MNHNY and CDR2 SVGAGI (reference sequence).

The CDR3: CASSQDRGPYNEQFF. As DNA, the CDR3 is TGCGCCAGCAGCCAAGATCGAGGTCCTTACAATGAGCAGTTCTTC. The V call is TRBV4-1, the J call TRBJ2-1; D unresolved. CDR1 and CDR2 (germline): MGHRA, YSYEKL. CDR3 length equals 15 residues. V was pared by 0 bases and J by 4 bases, with 10 bases between.

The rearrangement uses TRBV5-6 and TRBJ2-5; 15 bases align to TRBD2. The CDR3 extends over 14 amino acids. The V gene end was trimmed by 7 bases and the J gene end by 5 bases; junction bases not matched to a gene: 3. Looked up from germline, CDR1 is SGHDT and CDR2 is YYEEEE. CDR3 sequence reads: CASAGLAGGETQYF. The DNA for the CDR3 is TGTGCCAGCGCTGGACTAGCGGGAGGGGAGACCCAGTACTTC.

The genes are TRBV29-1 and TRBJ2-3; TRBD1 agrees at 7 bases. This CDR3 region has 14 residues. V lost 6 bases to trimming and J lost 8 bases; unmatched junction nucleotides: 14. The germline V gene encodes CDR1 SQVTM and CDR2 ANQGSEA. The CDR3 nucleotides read TGCAGCGTAGGACAGGCGACTCTGATTGGTACGCAGTATTTT. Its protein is CSVGQATLIGTQYF.